These 5 T cell receptor beta chains came from one sample sequenced in a study of tissue T cells after allogeneic stem cell transplantation. Generated by immunoSEQ multiplex PCR, the TCRdb table keeps only in-frame clones and is missing some. The sample yields about 2,900 clones, 45% to 60% seen once. Time point given: mouse harvest day 14 after allogeneic transplant. The graft held 10^6 splenic CD5+ T cells and 10^7 T-cell-depleted bone marrow cells. The sequenced sample was gut tissue. These receptors all come from a female BALB/c mouse given C57BL/6 T cells with graft-versus-host disease after an allogeneic hematopoietic cell transplant.

Notes on this clone: Genes and germline come from the mouse. The CDR3 bases that were read are TGTGCCAGCAGTCGACAGGGTCAAAACACCTTGTAC. Translated: CASSRQGQNTLY. The entire CDR3 protein is CASSRQGQNTLYF. The V gene is TRBV26, the J gene TRBJ2-4, with D maybe TRBD1 (6 bases). The read ends 1 residue early relative to the CDR3; the germline J gene fills the gap. V shed 4 bases and J shed 1 base, with 6 bases lying between them. The CDR3 has 13 residues. CDR1 is KGHPV and CDR2 is FQNQEV in the germline V gene (reference sequence).

With regard to this clone: The listed genes are named as in mouse. The CDR3 end is not reached by the read, which stops 1 residue before it; the germline J gene fills it in. This chain uses TRBV13-2 with TRBJ1-4; 11 nucleotides match TRBD1. This CDR3 spans 16 amino acids. Germline V gene sequence: CDR1 NNHNN, CDR2 SYGAGS (reference sequence). V dropped 2 bases and J dropped 7; count of bases not matched to a gene: 7. The CDR3 protein is CASGEPGTGGSERLFF. The covered CDR3 bases are TGTGCCAGCGGTGAGCCCGGGACAGGGGGTTCCGAAAGATTATTT.

This clone was observed a few times. Mouse germline and gene names are used. The read falls 1 residue short of the CDR3 end, and the missing part is taken from the germline J gene. This chain links TRBV29 with TRBJ1-2; 10 bases are shared with TRBD1. There are 14 residues in the CDR3. V shed 4 bases, J shed 4 bases, and the junction held 3 bases outside the gene matches. CDR1 is MSHET and CDR2 is SYDVDS in the germline V gene. CDR3 protein: CASSSTGGSSDYTF. The DNA read from the CDR3 is TGTGCTAGCAGTTCGACAGGGGGCAGCTCCGACTACACC.

Turning to this clone: All gene names here are mouse names. The CDR3 end is not reached by the read, which stops 1 residue before it; the germline J gene fills it in. The chain recombines TRBV5 with TRBJ2-1, with D possibly TRBD2 on 5 matching bases. Trimming cost V 1 base and J 0 bases, with 7 bases left between them. This CDR3 is 15 amino acids long. CDR1 and CDR2 (germline): LGHNA, YNLKQL (reference sequence). CDR3 bases read: TGTGCCAGCAGCCAAGTGGGGAATAACTATGCTGAGCAGTTC. This codes for CASSQVGNNYAEQF. The CDR3 in its entirety is CASSQVGNNYAEQFF.

In the case of this clone: The genes and germline here are from mouse. The read terminates 1 residue before the CDR3 end, so the remaining end is supplied by the germline J gene. J is TRBJ2-3 and V is TRBV31, with 7 bases fitting TRBD2. The CDR3 is 13 residues long. The germline V gene encodes CDR1 GKSSPN and CDR2 SITVG. V lost 4 bases and J lost 1; bases outside the gene matches: 2. Partial CDR3 DNA: TGTGCCTGGAATCTGGGGGGTGCAGAAACGCTGTAT. This encodes CAWNLGGAETLY. The entire CDR3 protein reads CAWNLGGAETLYF. The whole variable domain, remainder taken from reference TRBV31 and TRBJ2-3, is AQTIHQWPVAEIKAVGSPLSLGCTIKGKSSPNLYWYWQATGGTLQQLFYSITVGQVESVVQLNLSASRPKDDQFILSTEKLLLSHSGFYLCAWNLGGAETLYFGSGTRLTVL.